This T cell receptor (beta chain) was captured by sequencing in a study of shared clonotypes between healthy human individuals. General study findings and limits: The low donor count limited represented genetic and exposure-history diversity.

Donors were healthy HIV-negative adults without recently reported acute infections or vaccinations. On this clone: Its antigen is currently unknown.

The germline V gene has CDR1 SGHRS and CDR2 YFSETQ. The V gene end was trimmed by 0 bases and the J gene end by 5 bases; junction bases not matched to a gene: 4. The CDR3 sequence is 15 residues long. When replicate PCRs were run on unsorted PBMC, they used about 300 ng DNA, 30,000 to 35,000 T cell genomes. The repertoire was sequenced with immunoSEQ multiplex PCR; TCRdb's copy has only in-frame clones and lacks some. This table holds approximately 500,000 clones, more than 65% found once. The sample was PBMCs. The TCR was taken from a woman aged 40 to 50 in good health. Some clones in this sample may be carry-over from other donors' samples. V gene TRBV5-1 combines with J gene TRBJ2-7, with 11 positions matching TRBD1. For the CDR3, the DNA is TGCGCCAGCAGCTTGGAGGGACAGGGGGTTGACGAGCAGTACTTC. Translated: CASSLEGQGVDEQYF.